This is a list of T cell receptor beta chains from one sample in a study of cytomegalovirus exposure and HLA in healthy donors. The repertoire was sequenced with immunoSEQ multiplex PCR; TCRdb's copy has only in-frame clones and lacks some. The sample includes 110,000 or so clones, roughly 88% of them seen just once. The sample was PBMCs. These receptors were collected from a young man in good health and CMV-seronegative. Each CDR3 is given with its conserved first and last residue. D genes are given only for firm matches. Part of the rows lack a size; the others show once, few, many or a class for expanded clones.

J gene: TRBJ1-4; clone size: .; D gene: .; V gene: TRBV28; CDR3 DNA: TGTGCCAGCAGGCGGACAGCTACATCATTCAATGAAAAACTGTTTTTT; CDR3 protein: CASRRTATSFNEKLFF
J gene: TRBJ1-2; clone size: .; D gene: .; V gene: TRBV30; CDR3 DNA: TGTGCCTGGAGTGTGGGGGCCCCGAACAGGGGCTACACCTTC; CDR3 protein: CAWSVGAPNRGYTF
J gene: TRBJ2-1; clone size: .; D gene: .; V gene: TRBV11-2; CDR3 DNA: TGTGCCAGCAGCTTCAGCTACAATGAGCAGTTCTTC; CDR3 protein: CASSFSYNEQFF
J gene: TRBJ1-5; clone size: .; D gene: .; V gene: TRBV7-2; CDR3 DNA: TGTGCCAGCAGCTTAGGAATAGGCATCGCGGGTCAGCCCCAGCATTTT; CDR3 protein: CASSLGIGIAGQPQHF
J gene: TRBJ2-2; clone size: .; D gene: TRBD2; V gene: TRBV5-4; CDR3 DNA: TGTGCCAGCAGCCCCGGACTAGTTACCGGGGAGCTGTTTTTT; CDR3 protein: CASSPGLVTGELFF
J gene: TRBJ2-2; clone size: .; D gene: .; V gene: TRBV10-1; CDR3 DNA: TGCGCCAGCAGTGGGACAGAGAACACCGGGGAGCTGTTTTTT; CDR3 protein: CASSGTENTGELFF
J gene: TRBJ2-5; clone size: .; D gene: TRBD2; V gene: TRBV7-2; CDR3 DNA: TGTGCCAGCAGCATTAGCGGGGGAACACAAGAGACCCAGTACTTC; CDR3 protein: CASSISGGTQETQYF
J gene: TRBJ2-2; clone size: .; D gene: TRBD1; V gene: TRBV4-3; CDR3 DNA: TGCGCCAGCAGTGACAGGGGGGATACCGGGGAGCTGTTTTTT; CDR3 protein: CASSDRGDTGELFF
J gene: TRBJ1-3; clone size: .; D gene: TRBD1; V gene: TRBV2; CDR3 DNA: TGTGCCAGCAGTTCGGACAGGCCTGGAAACACCATATATTTT; CDR3 protein: CASSSDRPGNTIYF
J gene: TRBJ2-5; clone size: .; D gene: TRBD1; V gene: TRBV28; CDR3 DNA: TGTGCCAGCAGTCAAGAATCGGGACAGGGGAAAGAGACCCAGTACTTC; CDR3 protein: CASSQESGQGKETQYF
J gene: TRBJ2-7; clone size: .; D gene: TRBD2; V gene: TRBV19; CDR3 DNA: TGTGCCAGTAGTCAACCCGGCCTAGCGGACTCCTACGAGCAGTACTTC; CDR3 protein: CASSQPGLADSYEQYF
J gene: TRBJ2-1; clone size: .; D gene: TRBD2; V gene: TRBV5-1; CDR3 DNA: TGCGCCAGCAGCAAAGGACTAGCGGGGGGGCTCTACAATGAGCAGTTCTTC; CDR3 protein: CASSKGLAGGLYNEQFF
J gene: TRBJ1-1; clone size: once; D gene: .; V gene: TRBV19; CDR3 DNA: TGTGCCAGTAGTATATGGGGCAGGGATACTGAAGCTTTCTTT; CDR3 protein: CASSIWGRDTEAFF
J gene: TRBJ2-1; clone size: .; D gene: .; V gene: TRBV7-7; CDR3 DNA: TGTGCCAGCAGCTCGTCCGTGGCTGATTACAATGAGCAGTTCTTC; CDR3 protein: CASSSSVADYNEQFF
J gene: TRBJ2-3; clone size: .; D gene: .; V gene: TRBV6-4; CDR3 DNA: TGTGCCAGCAGTGCGTTGAGCACAGATACGCAGTATTTT; CDR3 protein: CASSALSTDTQYF
J gene: TRBJ2-7; clone size: .; D gene: TRBD1; V gene: TRBV5-4; CDR3 DNA: TGTGCCAGCAGCTTGGTACAGGGGGCGAGAGAGCAGTACTTC; CDR3 protein: CASSLVQGAREQYF
J gene: TRBJ2-2; clone size: .; D gene: TRBD2; V gene: TRBV27; CDR3 DNA: TGTGCCAGCAGACCGGCTAGCGGTAGGGAGCTGTTTTTT; CDR3 protein: CASRPASGRELFF
J gene: TRBJ1-2; clone size: .; D gene: TRBD1; V gene: TRBV10-1; CDR3 DNA: TGCGCCAGCAGCCCGACAGGGAACAACTATGGCTACACCTTC; CDR3 protein: CASSPTGNNYGYTF
J gene: TRBJ1-6; clone size: .; D gene: .; V gene: TRBV7-2; CDR3 DNA: TGTGCCAGCAGCTTATCCTCGCAGGCCCTCCACTTT; CDR3 protein: CASSLSSQALHF
J gene: TRBJ1-2; clone size: once; D gene: TRBD1; V gene: TRBV5-1; CDR3 DNA: TGCGCCAGCAGCACCGGGACAGGGGTTGGCTACACCTTC; CDR3 protein: CASSTGTGVGYTF
J gene: TRBJ2-1; clone size: .; D gene: TRBD2; V gene: TRBV2; CDR3 DNA: TGTGCCAGCAGTGGGCTTAGCGGGGGGTACGGTGAGCAGTTCTTC; CDR3 protein: CASSGLSGGYGEQFF
J gene: TRBJ1-2; clone size: .; D gene: .; V gene: TRBV29-1; CDR3 DNA: TGCAGCGTTGAAAGACAAAACTATGGCTACACCTTC; CDR3 protein: CSVERQNYGYTF
J gene: TRBJ2-5; clone size: .; D gene: .; V gene: TRBV15; CDR3 DNA: TGTGCCACCAGCAGAGATCAGGGCCCGCAAGGAACCCAGTACTTC; CDR3 protein: CATSRDQGPQGTQYF
J gene: TRBJ1-4; clone size: .; D gene: .; V gene: TRBV19; CDR3 DNA: TGTGCCAGTAGTTTTCGGACAGAAGCGAATGAAAAACTGTTTTTT; CDR3 protein: CASSFRTEANEKLFF
J gene: TRBJ1-2; clone size: .; D gene: .; V gene: TRBV28; CDR3 DNA: TGTGCCAGCCTAAAACGGGGGAGCGGCTACACCTTC; CDR3 protein: CASLKRGSGYTF
J gene: TRBJ2-4; clone size: .; D gene: .; V gene: TRBV5-1; CDR3 DNA: TGCGCCAGCAGCATCGCCGGGATATTAGCCAAAAACATTCAGTACTTC; CDR3 protein: CASSIAGILAKNIQYF
J gene: TRBJ1-6; clone size: .; D gene: .; V gene: TRBV5-4; CDR3 DNA: TGTGCCAGCATGATCCAGGGAGGTAATTCACCCCTCCACTTT; CDR3 protein: CASMIQGGNSPLHF
J gene: TRBJ1-1; clone size: .; D gene: TRBD1; V gene: TRBV18; CDR3 DNA: TGTGCCAGCTCCCATAGGCGGGGACAGGGGATCGATACTGAAGCTTTCTTT; CDR3 protein: CASSHRRGQGIDTEAFF
J gene: TRBJ1-1; clone size: .; D gene: .; V gene: TRBV10-2; CDR3 DNA: TGCGCCAGCAGCCCGGGGGTTAGGAACACTGAAGCTTTCTTT; CDR3 protein: CASSPGVRNTEAFF
J gene: TRBJ1-1; clone size: .; D gene: .; V gene: TRBV27; CDR3 DNA: TGTGCCAGCAGCCCCAGGGGTTTGAACACTGAAGCTTTCTTT; CDR3 protein: CASSPRGLNTEAFF
J gene: TRBJ2-1; clone size: .; D gene: .; V gene: TRBV5-8; CDR3 DNA: TGTGCCAGCAGCTTGGCGCGGGTCGATGAGCAGTTCTTC; CDR3 protein: CASSLARVDEQFF
J gene: TRBJ1-6; clone size: .; D gene: .; V gene: TRBV5-1; CDR3 DNA: TGCGCCAGCAGCTTGCTGGGGCCGGAAAATAATTCACCCCTCCACTTT; CDR3 protein: CASSLLGPENNSPLHF
J gene: TRBJ1-2; clone size: .; D gene: TRBD1; V gene: TRBV4-2; CDR3 DNA: TGTGCCAGCAGCCAAGCCCTCGGACAGGGGGTGGGTGGCTACACCTTC; CDR3 protein: CASSQALGQGVGGYTF
J gene: TRBJ2-1; clone size: .; D gene: TRBD2; V gene: TRBV4-2; CDR3 DNA: TGTGCCAGCAGCCCAGCACCGGGACTAGCGGGAGCTTGGGACTCCTACAATGAGCAGTTCTTC; CDR3 protein: CASSPAPGLAGAWDSYNEQFF
J gene: TRBJ1-6; clone size: once; D gene: .; V gene: TRBV6-5; CDR3 DNA: TGTGCCAGCAGTTACTCGAGCGTTGGAAGCTCACCCCTCCACTTT; CDR3 protein: CASSYSSVGSSPLHF
J gene: TRBJ2-7; clone size: .; D gene: TRBD1; V gene: TRBV28; CDR3 DNA: TGTGCCAGCAGCCCAGACAGGGGGTCCTACGAGCAGTACTTC; CDR3 protein: CASSPDRGSYEQYF
J gene: TRBJ1-5; clone size: few; D gene: .; V gene: TRBV28; CDR3 DNA: TGTGCCAGCAACTTACAGGGAAATCAGCCCCAGCATTTT; CDR3 protein: CASNLQGNQPQHF
J gene: TRBJ2-5; clone size: .; D gene: .; V gene: TRBV7-9; CDR3 DNA: TGTGCCAGCGAAAGGGCGGGGGCGCCAATGGAGACCCAGTACTTC; CDR3 protein: CASERAGAPMETQYF
J gene: TRBJ1-6; clone size: .; D gene: TRBD1; V gene: TRBV19; CDR3 DNA: TGTGCCAGCAACCTAGGGGGACAGCGGAGCTCCTATAATTCACCCCTCCACTTT; CDR3 protein: CASNLGGQRSSYNSPLHF
J gene: TRBJ2-7; clone size: .; D gene: TRBD1; V gene: TRBV28; CDR3 DNA: TGTGCCAGCATCCCAGGGGGCTCCTACGAGCAGTACTTC; CDR3 protein: CASIPGGSYEQYF
J gene: TRBJ2-1; clone size: .; D gene: TRBD1; V gene: TRBV6-1; CDR3 DNA: TGTGCCAGCAGTGAACGAACAGGGGGATTTACCTACAATGAGCAGTTCTTC; CDR3 protein: CASSERTGGFTYNEQFF
J gene: TRBJ2-3; clone size: .; D gene: .; V gene: TRBV14; CDR3 DNA: TGTGCCAGCAGCCAAGATAGGTCACGCGGGGCCGGGGATACGCAGTATTTT; CDR3 protein: CASSQDRSRGAGDTQYF
J gene: TRBJ1-1; clone size: .; D gene: .; V gene: TRBV9; CDR3 DNA: TGTGCCAGCAGTGTTAGAGGGCGGAACACTGAAGCTTTCTTT; CDR3 protein: CASSVRGRNTEAFF
J gene: TRBJ2-1; clone size: .; D gene: .; V gene: TRBV25-1; CDR3 DNA: TGTGCCAGCAGTAACAGAAGGCTGGATAACAATGAGCAGTTCTTC; CDR3 protein: CASSNRRLDNNEQFF
J gene: TRBJ1-2; clone size: few; D gene: TRBD1; V gene: TRBV7-9; CDR3 DNA: TGTGCCAGCAACTCGGGACAGGGGGCGCGCGGACTTGGCTACACCTTC; CDR3 protein: CASNSGQGARGLGYTF
J gene: TRBJ2-7; clone size: .; D gene: .; V gene: TRBV4-3; CDR3 DNA: TGCGCCAGCAGCCAAGACCGGGACTTAGTCTACGAGCAGTACTTC; CDR3 protein: CASSQDRDLVYEQYF
J gene: TRBJ2-1; clone size: .; D gene: TRBD2; V gene: TRBV5-1; CDR3 DNA: TGCGCCAGCAGCTTGGAGGTAGCGGGAGATCTCTTCTTC; CDR3 protein: CASSLEVAGDLFF
J gene: TRBJ2-5; clone size: .; D gene: TRBD2; V gene: TRBV6-1; CDR3 DNA: TGTGCCAGCAGTGAGATGGCTAGCGGAAACCAAGAGACCCAGTACTTC; CDR3 protein: CASSEMASGNQETQYF
J gene: TRBJ2-1; clone size: .; D gene: .; V gene: TRBV11-3; CDR3 DNA: TGTGCCAGCAGCTCCGACGGAGAAGCGTACAATGAGCAGTTCTTC; CDR3 protein: CASSSDGEAYNEQFF
J gene: TRBJ2-7; clone size: .; D gene: .; V gene: TRBV5-1; CDR3 DNA: TGCGCCAGCAGCTTGAGTGGTAGCGGATACGAGCAGTACTTC; CDR3 protein: CASSLSGSGYEQYF
J gene: TRBJ1-4; clone size: .; D gene: .; V gene: TRBV19; CDR3 DNA: TGTGCCAGTAGTATAGGGGGGGGCCCTAATGAAAAACTGTTTTTT; CDR3 protein: CASSIGGGPNEKLFF
J gene: TRBJ1-1; clone size: .; D gene: TRBD1; V gene: TRBV2; CDR3 DNA: TGTGCCGGCAACCGGGACAGGGTCACTGAAGCTTTCTTT; CDR3 protein: CAGNRDRVTEAFF
J gene: TRBJ2-3; clone size: .; D gene: TRBD2; V gene: TRBV19; CDR3 DNA: TGTGCCAGTAGTCCTAGCGGGAGAGGGGGAGATACGCAGTATTTT; CDR3 protein: CASSPSGRGGDTQYF